This is a list of T cell receptor beta chains from one sample in a study of T cell changes during pregnancy in multiple sclerosis. Using immunoSEQ multiplex PCR, the repertoire was profiled, and TCRdb retains in-frame clones only, with some absent. This table holds 40,000 to 55,000 clones, about nine tenths found once. Sequencing used CD4+ T cells from peripheral blood mononuclear cells, obtained after pregnancy. The receptor source for this set is a female donor in good health, enrolled as a control in a pregnancy study. The CDR3 runs from the conserved cysteine through the conserved F or W. The D gene is left open where the match is weak. Clone size appears in some rows only: once, few, many, or a class for an expanded clone.

V: TRBV20-1
D: -
J: TRBJ2-3
size: -
DNA: TGCAGTGCTACCATCACAGATACGCAGTATTTT
CDR3: CSATITDTQYF

V: TRBV6-1
D: TRBD1
J: TRBJ2-1
size: few
DNA: TGTGCCAGCACCACAGGACAGGGCAACAATGAGCAGTTCTTC
CDR3: CASTTGQGNNEQFF

V: TRBV7-2
D: -
J: TRBJ2-3
size: -
DNA: TGTGCCAGCAGCTTAAATTTTCTAGGAGATACGCAGTATTTT
CDR3: CASSLNFLGDTQYF

V: TRBV7-2
D: -
J: TRBJ2-3
size: -
DNA: TGTGCCAGCAGCTCTGTCGGCGGGAACCCAGATACGCAGTATTTT
CDR3: CASSSVGGNPDTQYF

V: TRBV21-1
D: -
J: TRBJ1-2
size: once
DNA: TGTGCCAGCAGCATACGGGGGAGCAACTATGGCTACACCTTC
CDR3: CASSIRGSNYGYTF

V: TRBV25-1
D: TRBD2
J: TRBJ2-1
size: -
DNA: TGTGCCAGCAGTGTGTTAGCGGGAGGGCCGCATGAGCAGTTCTTC
CDR3: CASSVLAGGPHEQFF

V: TRBV13
D: -
J: TRBJ2-3
size: -
DNA: TGTGCCAGCAGCTTACCAGGGGGGGATACGCAGTATTTT
CDR3: CASSLPGGDTQYF

V: TRBV19
D: TRBD2
J: TRBJ2-3
size: -
DNA: TGTGCCAGTCAACGACTAGCGGGGAACACAGATACGCAGTATTTT
CDR3: CASQRLAGNTDTQYF

V: TRBV30
D: -
J: TRBJ2-2
size: -
DNA: TGTGCCTGGAGAAGGCAGGGGGGCACCGGGGAGCTGTTTTTT
CDR3: CAWRRQGGTGELFF

V: TRBV7-9
D: -
J: TRBJ2-5
size: -
DNA: TGTGCCAGCAGCGTGAAGGGAACAGGAGAGACCCAGTACTTC
CDR3: CASSVKGTGETQYF

V: TRBV27
D: TRBD2
J: TRBJ2-1
size: once
DNA: TGTGCCAGCAGTCAGGGACTAGCGGGTAGACACAATGAGCAGTTCTTC
CDR3: CASSQGLAGRHNEQFF

V: TRBV5-5
D: -
J: TRBJ2-7
size: -
DNA: TGTGCCAGCAGCCCACGGACAGCCAACTACGAGCAGTACTTC
CDR3: CASSPRTANYEQYF

V: TRBV19
D: TRBD1
J: TRBJ1-5
size: -
DNA: TGTGCCAGTCAACAGGGGGATAGCAATCAGCCCCAGCATTTT
CDR3: CASQQGDSNQPQHF

V: TRBV7-9
D: -
J: TRBJ2-5
size: -
DNA: TGTGCCAGCAGCTTAGCGGCAGGGATGGGGCAAGAGACCCAGTACTTC
CDR3: CASSLAAGMGQETQYF

V: TRBV29-1
D: -
J: TRBJ2-3
size: -
DNA: TGCAGCGTTGAAGAAGGGGCGGATACGCAGTATTTT
CDR3: CSVEEGADTQYF

V: TRBV9
D: TRBD2
J: TRBJ2-5
size: -
DNA: TGTGCCAGCAGCGTCACTAGCGGGGGGGAGACCCAGTACTTC
CDR3: CASSVTSGGETQYF

V: TRBV19
D: TRBD2
J: TRBJ2-1
size: once
DNA: TGTGCCAGTAGTTACTTAGCGGGGGGTGTAAGTAATGAGCAGTTCTTC
CDR3: CASSYLAGGVSNEQFF

V: TRBV28
D: TRBD1
J: TRBJ2-7
size: -
DNA: TGTGCCAGCAGTTTAAGCCTCGGGACAGGGGGCTACGAGCAGTACTTC
CDR3: CASSLSLGTGGYEQYF

V: TRBV7-2
D: -
J: TRBJ1-1
size: -
DNA: TGTGCCAGCACTCAACCTTTCCGGACAGACATGAACACTGAAGCTTTCTTT
CDR3: CASTQPFRTDMNTEAFF

V: TRBV5-1
D: TRBD2
J: TRBJ2-1
size: -
DNA: TGCGCCAGCAGCTTGGGGGGGGGCTCCTACAATGAGCAGTTCTTC
CDR3: CASSLGGGSYNEQFF

V: TRBV7-3
D: -
J: TRBJ2-1
size: -
DNA: TGTGCCAGCAGCTTACAAGGGGGCAATGAGCAGTTCTTC
CDR3: CASSLQGGNEQFF

V: TRBV5-6
D: TRBD1
J: TRBJ2-6
size: -
DNA: TGTGCCAGCAGCTTGTGGACAGGGTATAAATCTGGGGCCAACGTCCTGACTTTC
CDR3: CASSLWTGYKSGANVLTF

V: TRBV10-3
D: TRBD2
J: TRBJ2-1
size: -
DNA: TGTGCCATCAGGGAGGGACTAGCGGGGGTCAATGAGCAGTTCTTC
CDR3: CAIREGLAGVNEQFF

V: TRBV9
D: TRBD2
J: TRBJ2-5
size: -
DNA: TGTGCCAGCTCCCCCTTACTAGGGCGGGGGGATGAGACCCAGTACTTC
CDR3: CASSPLLGRGDETQYF

V: TRBV10-3
D: TRBD2
J: TRBJ2-1
size: -
DNA: TGTGCCACCGCGGGGGAGCGGGAGGCGCAGCAGTTCTTC
CDR3: CATAGEREAQQFF

V: TRBV5-6
D: -
J: TRBJ2-7
size: -
DNA: TGTGCCAGCAGCCCTCCCTTGTCGGCCTACGAGCAGTACTTC
CDR3: CASSPPLSAYEQYF

V: TRBV5-1
D: -
J: TRBJ2-5
size: -
DNA: TGCGCCAGCAGCTCGATCGGGGAGACCCAGTACTTC
CDR3: CASSSIGETQYF

V: TRBV9
D: TRBD2
J: TRBJ2-5
size: -
DNA: TGTGCCAGCAGCTCTAGCGGGGGGGCCCAAGAGACCCAGTACTTC
CDR3: CASSSSGGAQETQYF

V: TRBV5-1
D: -
J: TRBJ2-3
size: -
DNA: TGCGCCAGCAGCTTGGGCGGATTAAACACAGATACGCAGTATTTT
CDR3: CASSLGGLNTDTQYF

V: TRBV2
D: -
J: TRBJ2-7
size: once
DNA: TGTGCCGCCACCCGCCCCAGGGGTGCCTACGAGCAGTACTTC
CDR3: CAATRPRGAYEQYF

V: TRBV5-1
D: -
J: TRBJ2-5
size: -
DNA: TGCGCCAGCAGCTTGGTATGGCGGGACGACCACCAAGAGACCCAGTACTTC
CDR3: CASSLVWRDDHQETQYF

V: TRBV7-9
D: TRBD2
J: TRBJ2-3
size: -
DNA: TGTGCCAGCAGCCCGAAACCGGGACTAGCAGTAGATACGCAGTATTTT
CDR3: CASSPKPGLAVDTQYF

V: TRBV4-2
D: TRBD1
J: TRBJ2-7
size: -
DNA: TGTGCCAGCAGCCAAGTTACGGGACAGTTCTACGAGCAGTACTTC
CDR3: CASSQVTGQFYEQYF

V: TRBV29-1
D: -
J: TRBJ2-5
size: -
DNA: TGCAGCGTTGAGGGCAGGGGTCAAGAGACCCAGTACTTC
CDR3: CSVEGRGQETQYF

V: TRBV10-3
D: -
J: TRBJ2-7
size: once
DNA: TGTGCCATCAGTGGGAGGCTAAACTACGAGCAGTACTTC
CDR3: CAISGRLNYEQYF

V: TRBV5-1
D: -
J: TRBJ2-7
size: -
DNA: TGCGCCAGCAGCGGGGGACTCTACGAGCAGTACTTC
CDR3: CASSGGLYEQYF

V: TRBV28
D: -
J: TRBJ2-2
size: -
DNA: TGTGCCAGCTCACGAATCACAGGGAACACCGGGGAGCTGTTTTTT
CDR3: CASSRITGNTGELFF

V: TRBV7-9
D: -
J: TRBJ2-1
size: -
DNA: TGTGCCAGCAGCTTGCGGTCCTGGGGGGATGAGCAGTTCTTC
CDR3: CASSLRSWGDEQFF